This entry lists 31 T cell receptor beta chains sequenced from one sample in a study of blood T cell repertoires in COVID-19 (dated by TCRdb to 2018 to 2020). Library generation was performed with the immunoSEQ multiplex PCR assay. TCRdb mirrors the immuneACCESS table, restricted to in-frame sequences. Some clones are absent from its copies; in checked studies, under half trace to an unresolved V gene, and the reason for the others is unknown. The sample data list some 300,000 clones, and 70% to 90% of these were observed just once. More than 6.5% of the sample is in the top ten clones. Specimen: peripheral blood. The receptors derive from a woman aged 25-40 years who had recovered from COVID-19.

The chain combines TRBV21-1 with TRBJ1-1; the D call in the table, TRBD1, was not verified against the DNA. TRBV21-1 is listed as a pseudogene. The CDR3 length is 14 residues. The CDR3 sequence: CASSKVDSDTEAFF. DNA for the CDR3: TGTGCCAGCAGCAAAGTTGACAGCGATACTGAAGCTTTCTTT.

The chain links TRBV6-5 to TRBJ2-1; TRBD1 matches at 12 bases. Germline V lookup: CDR1 MNHEY, CDR2 SVGAGI. The CDR3 totals 14 residues. Germline trimming cut 5 bases from V and 9 bases from J; bases unmatched to any gene: 5. The DNA of the CDR3 is TGTGCCAGCAGTCCCCCGGGACAGGGGGCTGAGCAGTTCTTC. Its translation is CASSPPGQGAEQFF.

This rearrangement joins TRBV19 to TRBJ2-7, with 11 bases fitting TRBD1. The ends lost 10 bases at V and 4 bases at J; junction bases unmatched: 6. There are 13 residues in the CDR3. The V gene's germline CDR1 is LNHDA and CDR2 SQIVND (reference sequence). Written as DNA, the CDR3 is TGTGCCACGGGAGGGGACAGGGGGTACGAGCAGTACTTC. Encoded protein: CATGGDRGYEQYF.

This clone is a singleton in its sample. The V and J genes are TRBV6-5 and TRBJ2-2; D possibly corresponds to TRBD2 (6 bases). From germline, CDR1 is MNHEY and CDR2 SVGAGI. The CDR3 loop spans 16 amino acids. V was shortened by 0 bases and J by 5 bases, with 13 bases between the two germline ends. The CDR3 bases are TGTGCCAGCAGTTACTCTGGGACCCGGGGGACCGGGGAGCTGTTTTTT. The encoded protein is CASSYSGTRGTGELFF.

This clone has a single count. The chain joins TRBV24-1 to TRBJ2-3; TRBD2 matches at 8 bases. CDR1 KGHDR and CDR2 SFDVKD come from the germline V gene. This CDR3 contains 15 residues. The junction had 6 bases not matched to a gene; V was cut back by 2 bases and J by 6 bases. DNA of the CDR3: TGTGCCACCAGTGATTATCAGCGGGGGCCCGATACGCAGTATTTT. Its translation: CATSDYQRGPDTQYF.

V usage is TRBV19 and J usage is TRBJ2-7; 12 bases fit TRBD2. Germline V gene lookup returns CDR1 LNHDA and CDR2 SQIVND (reference sequence). This CDR3 spans 18 amino acids. V trimming: 3 bases; J trimming: 2 bases; junction bases outside the gene matches: 11. This chain's CDR3 is CASSMAPTSGGPTYEQYF. CDR3 DNA: TGTGCCAGTAGTATGGCGCCGACTAGCGGGGGACCTACCTACGAGCAGTACTTC.

The V gene is TRBV15, the J gene TRBJ1-4; possible D gene TRBD1, 6 bases. Trimming took off 0 bases at V and 3 bases at J, with 11 bases between the two ends. Germline V gives CDR1 LNHNV, CDR2 YYDKDF (reference sequence). The CDR3 runs to 16 residues. In DNA, the CDR3 is TGTGCCACCAGCAGAGATTTTGGACAGCCTAATGAAAAACTGTTTTTT. This gives the protein CATSRDFGQPNEKLFF.

This sequence joins TRBV27 and TRBJ1-5, with a possible D match to TRBD1 (5 bases). With 4 bases removed from V and 0 bases from J, the gap between germline ends came to 13 bases. The V gene's germline CDR1 is MNHEY and CDR2 SMNVEV (reference sequence). CDR3 length: 16 residues. The CDR3, as DNA: TGTGCCAGCAGTTCCATCCCCGGGGGTAGCAATCAGCCCCAGCATTTT. Amino acids: CASSSIPGGSNQPQHF.

This clone was detected only once. The CDR3 sequence is CASRRRGGEQFF. Written as DNA, the CDR3 is TGTGCCAGCAGACGCAGGGGCGGCGAGCAGTTCTTC. The genes are TRBV12-3 or TRBV12-4 and TRBJ2-1; possibly TRBD1 for D (6 bases). V was pared by 6 bases and J by 10 bases, with 13 bases between. The CDR3 totals 12 residues.

This clone was detected only once. The chain uses TRBV18 and TRBJ2-7; 7 nucleotides line up with TRBD1. Germline V lookup: CDR1 KGHSH, CDR2 LQKENI. The V gene end was trimmed by 1 base and the J gene end by 2 bases; junction bases not matched to a gene: 5. The CDR3 consists of 15 residues. The CDR3 region is CASSPQNDRAYEQYF. CDR3 coding DNA: TGTGCCAGCTCACCACAGAACGACAGGGCCTACGAGCAGTACTTC.

The chain joins TRBV11-2 to TRBJ1-2, with 8 bases fitting TRBD1. The CDR3 runs to 16 residues. The germline V gene encodes CDR1 SGHAT and CDR2 FQNNGV. V shed 1 base and J 6 bases; nucleotides not matched to a gene: 10. The CDR3 nucleotides read TGTGCCAGCAGCTTAGGGACCAGACAGGGGCGAAATGGCTACACCTTC. Its protein product is CASSLGTRQGRNGYTF.

V usage is TRBV3-1 (or the pseudogene TRBV3-2) and J usage is TRBJ1-4; a possible D gene is TRBD1 (5 bases). V lost 3 bases and J lost 3, with 8 bases in between. The V gene's germline CDR1 is LGHDT and CDR2 YNNKEL (reference sequence). The CDR3 sequence is 14 residues long. Here the CDR3 reads CASSHRVPNEKLFF. The CDR3 DNA reads as TGTGCCAGCAGCCACAGGGTGCCTAATGAAAAACTGTTTTTT.

The genes are TRBV6-5 and TRBJ2-7, with 7 bases identical to TRBD1. CDR3 size: 13 residues. Germline V gene lookup returns CDR1 MNHEY and CDR2 SVGAGI. With 5 bases clipped from V and 2 bases from J, the junction kept 3 bases outside the gene matches. CDR3: CASSRGQPYEQYF. The CDR3 bases are TGTGCCAGCAGTAGGGGACAGCCCTACGAGCAGTACTTC.

Worth noting for this clone: Distinct nucleotide sequences in the sample also encode this CDR3. V and J are TRBV27 and TRBJ2-3; D call uncertain. The CDR3 runs to 12 residues. Germline assignment: CDR1 MNHEY and CDR2 SMNVEV (reference sequence). V lost 0 bases to trimming and J lost 6 bases, with 4 bases between them. CDR3 nucleotides: TGTGCCAGCAGTTTATCCGGTGATACGCAGTATTTT. Protein: CASSLSGDTQYF.

The chain carries TRBV4-2 and TRBJ2-1, with 9 bases that match TRBD2. The CDR3 extends over 16 amino acids. J gave up 7 bases and V 1 base, and 8 bases lay outside the gene matches. The germline CDR1 and CDR2 sequences are LGHNA and YNFKEQ. This CDR3 is CASSQAFLAGRNEQFF. DNA of the CDR3: TGTGCCAGCAGCCAAGCTTTTCTAGCGGGGAGGAATGAGCAGTTCTTC.

This clone appeared a few times. The rearrangement joins TRBV7-9 to TRBJ2-2; a weak D match, TRBD1 (6 bases). Trimming cost V 5 bases and J 1 base, with 14 bases left between them. This CDR3 spans 16 amino acids. CDR1 is SEHNR, CDR2 FQNEAQ, per germline (reference sequence). This chain's CDR3 is CASSLQGRKNTGELFF. The CDR3 DNA sequence: TGTGCCAGCAGCCTACAGGGACGGAAGAACACCGGGGAGCTGTTTTTT.

The chain links TRBV7-9 to TRBJ2-2; D is undetermined. The V end was cut by 7 bases, the J end by 1 base, with 10 bases between. This CDR3 has 14 amino acids. The germline gives CDR1 SEHNR, CDR2 FQNEAQ (reference sequence). The CDR3 here is CASIHRQNTGELFF. CDR3 coding DNA: TGTGCCAGCATCCATAGACAGAACACCGGGGAGCTGTTTTTT.

The chain links TRBV24-1 to TRBJ2-3, with 8 bases identical to TRBD1. V lost 3 bases, J lost 2 bases, and 3 bases stayed unmatched. The CDR3 has 15 amino acids. Per germline, CDR1 KGHDR and CDR2 SFDVKD. The DNA of the CDR3 is TGTGCCACCAGTGATCTGACAGGGGACACAGATACGCAGTATTTT. This codes for CATSDLTGDTDTQYF.

This clone is a singleton in its sample. The chain is built from TRBV27 and TRBJ2-4, with unresolved D. Germline V gives CDR1 MNHEY, CDR2 SMNVEV (reference sequence). Trimming took 0 bases from V and 0 from J, leaving 9 bases between them. The CDR3 covers 16 residues. In DNA form, the CDR3 reads TGTGCCAGCAGTTTATCGTTGGTAGTAGCCAAAAACATTCAGTACTTC. Amino acid sequence: CASSLSLVVAKNIQYF.

The V and J genes are TRBV9 and TRBJ1-6; 8 bases agree with TRBD1. The CDR3 has 15 amino acids. Looked up from germline, CDR1 is SGDLS and CDR2 is YYNGEE. The V segment lost 0 bases and the J segment 7 bases; nucleotides outside the gene matches: 3. This chain's CDR3 is CASSVAQGGNSPLHF. In nucleotides, the CDR3 is TGTGCCAGCAGCGTAGCACAGGGGGGGAATTCACCCCTCCACTTT.

The rearrangement links TRBV6-1 to TRBJ1-5, with D maybe TRBD1 (6 bases). Germline V gene lookup returns CDR1 MNHNS and CDR2 SASEGT. V was clipped by 1 base and J by 3 bases, with 13 bases between them. This CDR3 comprises 16 residues. The CDR3 DNA follows: TGTGCCAGCAGTGAAGAGATTGGGGGGGCCAATCAGCCCCAGCATTTT. This codes for CASSEEIGGANQPQHF.

The rearrangement links TRBV5-1 to TRBJ1-4; tentative D call: TRBD1 (5 bases). V was trimmed by 2 bases and J by 4 bases, leaving 9 bases between them. The germline V gene has CDR1 SGHRS and CDR2 YFSETQ. The CDR3 runs to 14 residues. The CDR3 loop is CASSFTGVNEKLFF. DNA of the CDR3: TGCGCCAGCAGCTTCACAGGTGTTAATGAAAAACTGTTTTTT.

This chain joins TRBV9 and TRBJ2-5; 7 bases line up with TRBD1. Per germline, CDR1 SGDLS and CDR2 YYNGEE. Trimming took 3 bases from V and 4 from J; bases not matched to a gene: 9. This CDR3 comprises 15 residues. For the CDR3, the DNA is TGTGCCAGCAGCGCCGGGGACAGCCAAAGAGAGACCCAGTACTTC. Protein sequence: CASSAGDSQRETQYF.

The chain employs TRBV5-6 and TRBJ2-2; the D is unclear. The CDR3 totals 15 residues. V lost 6 bases to trimming and J lost 2 bases, with 14 bases between them. Germline V lookup: CDR1 SGHDT, CDR2 YYEEEE. This CDR3 reads CASMKVPVNTGELFF. CDR3 nucleotide sequence: TGTGCCAGCATGAAAGTCCCGGTCAACACCGGGGAGCTGTTTTTT.

The chain links TRBV5-5 to TRBJ1-2, with TRBD1 identical over 7 bases. The V gene end was trimmed by 1 base and the J gene end by 7 bases; junction bases not matched to a gene: 4. This CDR3 comprises 13 residues. Germline CDR1 and CDR2: SGHKS and YYEKEE (reference sequence). DNA for the CDR3: TGTGCCAGCAGCTTGATGTCAGGGGGTGGCTACACCTTC. Translated: CASSLMSGGGYTF.

J is TRBJ1-4 and V is TRBV5-1; 8 positions match TRBD1. The germline V gene encodes CDR1 SGHRS and CDR2 YFSETQ. The CDR3 is 15 residues long. Germline trimming cut 4 bases from V and 7 bases from J; bases unmatched to any gene: 9. The CDR3 reads CASSDGQGSGEKLFF. For the CDR3, the DNA is TGCGCCAGCAGCGACGGACAGGGCTCGGGTGAAAAACTGTTTTTT.

The chain joins TRBV30 to TRBJ1-5; D remains unclear. Germline CDR1 GTSNPN, CDR2 SVGIG (reference sequence). This CDR3 is built from 14 residues. Deletions cut 3 bases from V and 3 bases from J, with 12 bases between. The CDR3 DNA reads TGTGCCTGGAGAGGAGGCACATACAATCAGCCCCAGCATTTT. Translating it yields CAWRGGTYNQPQHF.

The rearrangement joins TRBV6-5 to TRBJ2-4; TRBD2 matches 7 bases. The germline CDR1 and CDR2 sequences are MNHEY and SVGAGI. The CDR3 totals 13 residues. Trimming cost V 2 bases and J 9 bases; bases outside gene matches: 4. The CDR3 DNA reads as TGTGCCAGCAGTTACGAGCGGGGTAGCATTCAGTACTTC. Translating gives CASSYERGSIQYF.

In its sample, this clone was seen a few times. J is TRBJ1-4 and V is TRBV7-9; 7 bases line up with TRBD1. CDR1 is SEHNR, CDR2 FQNEAQ, per germline (reference sequence). With V trimmed by 5 bases and J by 4 bases, 7 bases remained unmatched. The CDR3 spans 15 residues. Here the CDR3 reads CASSADRVINEKLFF. The CDR3 DNA sequence: TGTGCCAGCAGCGCCGACAGGGTCATTAATGAAAAACTGTTTTTT.

V and J are TRBV30 and TRBJ2-7; tentatively, D is TRBD2 (6 bases). The CDR3 runs 13 residues. Trimming removed 5 bases from V and 3 bases from J, with 14 bases in between. The germline gives CDR1 GTSNPN, CDR2 SVGIG (reference sequence). In nucleotides, the CDR3 is TGTGCCTGGGGTCCGCCGGGGGTCTACGAGCAGTACTTC. This translates into CAWGPPGVYEQYF.

The chain couples TRBV24-1 to TRBJ1-2; 7 bases are a match to TRBD1. Germline CDR1 and CDR2: KGHDR and SFDVKD. The ends lost 4 bases at V and 4 bases at J; junction bases unmatched: 2. The length of the CDR3 is 13 residues. CDR3 amino acids: CATSEQGTYGYTF. The CDR3 nucleotides read TGTGCCACCAGTGAACAGGGGACCTATGGCTACACCTTC.